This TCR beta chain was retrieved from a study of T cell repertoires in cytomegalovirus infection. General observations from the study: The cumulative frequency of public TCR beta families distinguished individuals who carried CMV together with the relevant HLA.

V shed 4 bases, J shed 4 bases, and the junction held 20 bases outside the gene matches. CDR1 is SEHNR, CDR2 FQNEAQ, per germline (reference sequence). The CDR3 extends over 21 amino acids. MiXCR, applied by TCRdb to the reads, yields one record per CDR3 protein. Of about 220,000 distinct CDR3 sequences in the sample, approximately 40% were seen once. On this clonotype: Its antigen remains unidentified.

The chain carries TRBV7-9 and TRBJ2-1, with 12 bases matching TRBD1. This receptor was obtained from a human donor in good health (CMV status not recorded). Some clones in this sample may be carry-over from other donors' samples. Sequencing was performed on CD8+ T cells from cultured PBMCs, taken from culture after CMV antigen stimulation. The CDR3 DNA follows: TGTGCCAGCAGCTCCGGAACAGGGACATTGGGACAGGGGGCCATATACAATGAGCAGTTCTTC. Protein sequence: CASSSGTGTLGQGAIYNEQFF.